Shown below are 25 T cell receptor beta chains from a single sample sequenced in a study of shared clonotypes between healthy human individuals. The table came from immunoSEQ multiplex PCR; TCRdb's copy has only in-frame clones and leaves some out. The sample lists some 2,400,000 clones; approximately 94% were seen once. Sequencing was performed on naive CD4+ T cells sorted from blood. Sample subset: CD45RA+ positively selected. These receptors were taken from a man between 18 and 35 years old in good health.

On this clone: Other DNA sequences within the sample encode an identical CDR3. This chain connects TRBV6-5 to TRBJ2-2; 10 bases map to TRBD1. The CDR3 spans 14 residues. Germline assignment: CDR1 MNHEY and CDR2 SVGAGI. The junction had 2 bases not matched to a gene; V was cut back by 6 bases and J by 4 bases. The CDR3 bases are TGTGCCAGCAGAAGGGACAGGGGCACCGGGGAGCTGTTTTTT. Translating gives CASRRDRGTGELFF.

The chain employs TRBV11-2 and TRBJ2-1, with 8 bases that match TRBD2. This CDR3 has 15 amino acids. The germline V gene encodes CDR1 SGHAT and CDR2 FQNNGV. V dropped 0 bases and J dropped 10; count of bases not matched to a gene: 8. This CDR3 is CASSLDPGRGQEQFF. The CDR3, as DNA: TGTGCCAGCAGCTTAGATCCCGGGAGGGGCCAGGAGCAGTTCTTC.

V is TRBV2 and J is TRBJ2-2; 7 bases are shared with TRBD2. Germline CDR1 reads SNHLY; CDR2 reads FYNNEI. Germline trimming cut 6 bases from V and 6 bases from J; bases unmatched to any gene: 13. This CDR3 is built from 16 residues. The CDR3 DNA reads TGTGCCAGCAGAAAAGGTGGACTAGGTTACTCCGGGGAGCTGTTTTTT. Its protein is CASRKGGLGYSGELFF.

The genes are TRBV6-5 and TRBJ1-1, with TRBD1 matching 8 bases. Trimming at V came to 6 bases and at J to 5 bases, leaving 2 bases not matched to a gene. The CDR3 covers 12 residues. Germline V gene sequence: CDR1 MNHEY, CDR2 SVGAGI. CDR3 bases: TGTGCCAGCAGAAGGGACAGGACTGAAGCTTTCTTT. Its translation is CASRRDRTEAFF.

J is TRBJ2-7 and V is TRBV11-2; possible D gene TRBD2, 5 bases. The V gene's germline CDR1 is SGHAT and CDR2 FQNNGV. The V end lost 2 bases, the J end lost 3 bases, and 11 bases lay between the germline ends. There are 14 residues in the CDR3. The CDR3 protein is CASSLTTGVYEQYF. The CDR3 DNA is TGTGCCAGCAGCTTAACGACCGGGGTCTACGAGCAGTACTTC.

This clone has a single count. V gene TRBV5-1 combines with J gene TRBJ2-7; 9 nucleotides align to TRBD1. There are 14 residues in the CDR3. After removal of 3 bases from V and 5 bases from J, the junction contained 6 bases not matched to a gene. Looked up from germline, CDR1 is SGHRS and CDR2 is YFSETQ. The CDR3 sequence is CASSYDRGDHEQYF. CDR3 bases: TGCGCCAGCAGCTATGACAGGGGGGACCACGAGCAGTACTTC.

The chain combines TRBV30 with TRBJ2-3; D might be TRBD1 or TRBD2, each matching 5 bases. Looked up from germline, CDR1 is GTSNPN and CDR2 is SVGIG (reference sequence). Trimming removed 0 bases at V and 3 bases at J, with 13 bases between. This CDR3 is 15 amino acids long. The CDR3 protein is CAWSVWGIGTDTQYF. In DNA, the CDR3 is TGTGCCTGGAGTGTATGGGGGATTGGTACAGATACGCAGTATTTT.

CDR3 protein: CASSPAVNPEAFF. CDR3 in DNA: TGTGCCAGCTCACCGGCGGTCAACCCTGAAGCTTTCTTT. This chain connects TRBV18 to TRBJ1-1; D remains unclear. V lost 3 bases and J 6 bases, leaving 11 bases between the germline ends. In germline, CDR1 is KGHSH, CDR2 LQKENI. The CDR3 has 13 amino acids. The full variable domain, in which reference TRBV18 and TRBJ1-1 provide the parts outside the CDR3, is NAGVMQNPRHLVRRRGQEARLRCSPMKGHSHVYWYRQLPEEGLKFMVYLQKENIIDESGMPKERFSAEFPKEGPSILRIQQVVRGDSAAYFCASSPAVNPEAFFGQGTRLTVV.

A note on this clone: Other DNA sequences in this specimen translate into the identical CDR3. The chain employs TRBV28 and TRBJ1-6, with D unresolved. With 6 bases removed from V and 0 bases from J, the gap between germline ends came to 9 bases. CDR3 size: 15 residues. CDR1 and CDR2 from the germline V gene are MDHEN and SYDVKM. CDR3 residues: CASSPGSSYNSPLHF. Here the CDR3 DNA reads TGTGCCAGCAGCCCCGGGAGCTCCTATAATTCACCCCTCCACTTT.

The chain uses TRBV6-6 and TRBJ1-1; 7 positions agree with TRBD1. Trimming removed 4 bases from V and 1 base from J; junction bases left unmatched: 6. CDR1 is MNHNY and CDR2 is SVGAGI in the germline V gene (reference sequence). This CDR3 has 15 residues. The CDR3 here is CASSSSDRANTEAFF. The CDR3 DNA is TGTGCCAGCAGTTCGTCAGACAGGGCGAACACTGAAGCTTTCTTT.

The chain carries TRBV5-1 and TRBJ2-3; the D is unclear. The V and J ends lost 4 bases and 4 bases respectively, with 16 bases between them. Germline V gene sequence: CDR1 SGHRS, CDR2 YFSETQ. This CDR3 contains 15 residues. Here the CDR3 reads CASSPPSGPADTQYF. CDR3 DNA: TGCGCCAGCAGCCCCCCTTCGGGCCCTGCAGATACGCAGTATTTT.

J is TRBJ2-3 and V is TRBV7-2; D uncertain. The CDR3 is 13 amino acids. The germline V gene encodes CDR1 SGHTA and CDR2 FQGNSA. V lost 1 base and J lost 6, with 8 bases in between. The chain's CDR3 is CASSLGWADTQYF. In DNA, the CDR3 is TGTGCCAGCAGCTTAGGGTGGGCCGATACGCAGTATTTT.

The chain links TRBV4-3 to TRBJ2-7; 14 bases fit TRBD2. Germline CDR1 is LGHNA and CDR2 is YSLEER. This CDR3 has 20 amino acids. The ends lost 4 bases at V and 3 bases at J; junction bases unmatched: 17. Written as DNA, the CDR3 is TGCGCCAGCAGCCTCCCGCTTAGACTAGCGGGAGGGCCTTTTAACTACGAGCAGTACTTC. As protein: CASSLPLRLAGGPFNYEQYF.

V is TRBV30 and J is TRBJ1-5; TRBD1 might be the D (6 bases). Trimming removed 3 bases at V and 4 bases at J, with 16 bases between. This CDR3 is 15 amino acids long. The germline CDR1 and CDR2 sequences are GTSNPN and SVGIG (reference sequence). The CDR3 loop reads CAWSPGQRGNQPQHF. Here the CDR3 DNA reads TGTGCCTGGAGCCCCGGACAGAGGGGTAATCAGCCCCAGCATTTT.

The rearrangement joins TRBV10-2 to TRBJ2-5; 8 bases line up with TRBD2. The CDR3 consists of 17 residues. Germline lookup yields CDR1 WSHSY and CDR2 SAAADI. The junction had 10 bases not matched to a gene; V was cut back by 4 bases and J by 0 bases. CDR3 in amino acids: CASSAVAERGYQETQYF. Written as DNA, the CDR3 is TGCGCCAGCAGTGCGGTCGCCGAGCGGGGGTACCAAGAGACCCAGTACTTC.

About this clone itself: Other DNA sequences in this sample translate to the same CDR3. The genes are TRBV4-1 and TRBJ2-5; D is ambiguous. Germline CDR1 MGHRA, CDR2 YSYEKL. This CDR3 comprises 14 residues. V shed 4 bases and J shed 2 bases, with 11 bases lying between them. The CDR3 DNA sequence: TGCGCCAGCAGCCTAAGGACCGAGCAAGAGACCCAGTACTTC. As protein: CASSLRTEQETQYF.

The CDR3: CAWSQQGNNQPQHF. The CDR3 region has the DNA TGTGCCTGGAGCCAACAGGGGAACAATCAGCCCCAGCATTTT. The V call is TRBV30, the J call TRBJ1-5, with TRBD1 matching over 7 bases. V was pared by 3 bases and J by 3 bases, with 5 bases of the junction left unmatched. The CDR3 consists of 14 residues. From germline, CDR1 is GTSNPN and CDR2 SVGIG (reference sequence). Variable domain in full (rest from reference TRBV30 and TRBJ1-5): SQTIHQWPATLVQPVGSPLSLECTVEGTSNPNLYWYRQAAGRGLQLLFYSVGIGQISSEVPQNLSASRPQDRQFILSSKKLLLSDSGFYLCAWSQQGNNQPQHFGDGTRLSIL.

CDR3 bases: TGTGCCAGCAGCCAGTCGGGGGCTAAAGAGACCCAGTACTTC. Its protein product is CASSQSGAKETQYF. The J gene is TRBJ2-5, the V gene TRBV6-5; D may match TRBD1 or TRBD2 (6 bases each). Germline CDR1 reads MNHEY; CDR2 reads SVGAGI. V lost 6 bases to trimming and J lost 3 bases, with 14 bases between them. CDR3 length equals 14 residues.

The rearrangement joins TRBV27 to TRBJ2-3; TRBD2 agrees at 9 bases. Germline-derived CDR1 and CDR2 are MNHEY and SMNVEV (reference sequence). Trimming cost V 6 bases and J 4 bases; bases outside gene matches: 11. This CDR3 is built from 16 residues. The chain's CDR3 is CASSTLSGGLSDTQYF. In nucleotides, the CDR3 is TGTGCCAGCAGCACCCTTAGCGGGGGCTTATCAGATACGCAGTATTTT.

The CDR3 spells CASSNPGTARETQYF. CDR3 nucleotides: TGTGCCAGCAGCAACCCCGGGACTGCTAGAGAGACCCAGTACTTC. The V gene is TRBV7-9, the J gene TRBJ2-5; tentative D call: TRBD2 (6 bases). Germline V CDR1 and CDR2: SEHNR, FQNEAQ (reference sequence). This CDR3 contains 15 residues. Trimming cost V 5 bases and J 4 bases, with 17 bases left between them.

The V call is TRBV11-2, the J call TRBJ2-7; D uncertain. CDR1 is SGHAT and CDR2 is FQNNGV in the germline V gene. Trimming took 0 bases from V and 0 from J, leaving 9 bases between them. The CDR3 runs 15 residues. CDR3 in amino acids: CASSLDPVGSYEQYF. Written as DNA, the CDR3 is TGTGCCAGCAGCTTAGATCCGGTAGGCTCCTACGAGCAGTACTTC.

This chain uses TRBV28 with TRBJ2-3, with D perhaps matching TRBD2 (6 bases). Per germline, CDR1 MDHEN and CDR2 SYDVKM. The CDR3 length is 14 residues. The V gene lost 4 bases and the J gene lost 3 bases, with 11 bases spanning the gap. The CDR3 is CASSSAGRTDTQYF. The CDR3 DNA is TGTGCCAGCAGTTCGGCAGGGAGGACAGATACGCAGTATTTT.

This clone was detected once. The gene calls are TRBV7-3 and TRBJ2-5; 11 nucleotides match TRBD2. The CDR3 covers 17 residues. Germline CDR1 reads SGHTA; CDR2 reads FQGTGA. The J segment lost 2 bases and the V segment lost 1 base, leaving 6 bases of the junction unmatched. CDR3 sequence reads: CASSLKGRLAGQETQYF. CDR3 sequence (DNA): TGTGCCAGCAGCTTAAAGGGGCGACTAGCGGGGCAAGAGACCCAGTACTTC. The variable domain in full, completed from reference TRBV7-3 and TRBJ2-5, reads GAGVSQTPSNKVTEKGKYVELRCDPISGHTALYWYRQSLGQGPEFLIYFQGTGAADDSGLPNDRFFAVRPEGSVSTLKIQRTERGDSAVYLCASSLKGRLAGQETQYFGPGTRLLVL.

With regard to this clone: Other DNA sequences in the same sample also yield this CDR3. In DNA, the CDR3 is TGTGCCAGCAGTCTGGACGGTAATCAGCCCCAGCATTTT. Its protein product is CASSLDGNQPQHF. The J gene is TRBJ1-5, the V gene TRBV6-5, with no clear D. Looked up from germline, CDR1 is MNHEY and CDR2 is SVGAGI. The CDR3 length is 13 residues. The germline V and J ends were trimmed by 5 bases and 4 bases, with 9 bases remaining between them.

The chain links TRBV10-3 to TRBJ2-3; D is unclear. CDR1 and CDR2 from the germline V gene are ENHRY and SYGVKD. The CDR3 extends over 15 amino acids. V shed 0 bases and J shed 5 bases, with 12 bases lying between them. The CDR3 DNA follows: TGTGCCATCAGTGAGTCCGTCGCAGGTGGAGATACGCAGTATTTT. This codes for CAISESVAGGDTQYF.